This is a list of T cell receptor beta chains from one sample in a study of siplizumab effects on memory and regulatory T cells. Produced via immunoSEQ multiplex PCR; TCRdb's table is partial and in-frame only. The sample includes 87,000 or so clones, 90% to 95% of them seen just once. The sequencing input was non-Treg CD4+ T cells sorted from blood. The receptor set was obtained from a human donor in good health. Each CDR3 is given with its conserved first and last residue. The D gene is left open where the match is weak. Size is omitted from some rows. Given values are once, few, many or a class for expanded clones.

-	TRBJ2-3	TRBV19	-	CASSIGETSTDTQYF	TGTGCCAGTAGTATCGGGGAAACTAGCACAGATACGCAGTATTTT
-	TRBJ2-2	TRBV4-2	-	CASSQDGVLQAGELFF	TGTGCCAGCAGCCAAGATGGGGTTTTGCAGGCCGGGGAGCTGTTTTTT
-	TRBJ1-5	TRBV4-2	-	CASSHEVGNQPQHF	TGTGCCAGCAGCCATGAGGTGGGCAATCAGCCCCAGCATTTT
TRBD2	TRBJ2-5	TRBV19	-	CASARGGRETQYF	TGTGCCTCCGCGCGGGGGGGAAGAGAGACCCAGTACTTC
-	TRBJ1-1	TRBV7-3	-	CASSSGRVTEAFF	TGTGCCAGCAGCTCCGGCAGGGTCACTGAAGCTTTCTTT
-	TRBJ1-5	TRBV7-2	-	CASRLNRPEGQPQHF	TGTGCCAGCAGATTAAACAGGCCCGAGGGTCAGCCCCAGCATTTT
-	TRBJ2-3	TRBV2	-	CASRVGDTQYF	TGTGCCAGCCGGGTGGGAGATACGCAGTATTTT
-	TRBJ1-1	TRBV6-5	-	CASSPRDPPAEAFF	TGTGCCAGCAGTCCCCGGGACCCCCCGGCTGAAGCTTTCTTT
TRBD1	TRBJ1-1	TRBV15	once	CATSNYRGNTEAFF	TGTGCCACCAGCAACTACAGGGGGAACACTGAAGCTTTCTTT
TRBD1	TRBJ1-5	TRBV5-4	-	CASSSGTGDGPQHF	TGTGCCAGCAGCTCCGGGACAGGGGACGGGCCCCAGCATTTT
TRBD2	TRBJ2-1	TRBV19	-	CASSIGTSGRHNEQFF	TGTGCCAGTAGTATAGGGACTAGCGGGAGGCACAATGAGCAGTTCTTC
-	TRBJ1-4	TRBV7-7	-	CASSLVEGDNEKLFF	TGTGCTAGCAGCTTAGTAGAAGGGGACAATGAAAAACTGTTTTTT
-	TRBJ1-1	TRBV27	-	CASSYLQGNTEAFF	TGTGCCAGCAGTTACCTACAGGGGAACACTGAAGCTTTCTTT
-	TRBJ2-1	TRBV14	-	CASSPGHLYNEQFF	TGTGCCAGCAGCCCGGGACATCTCTACAATGAGCAGTTCTTC
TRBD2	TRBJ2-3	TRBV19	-	CASSKAGGDTQYF	TGTGCCAGTAGTAAGGCGGGAGGGGATACGCAGTATTTT
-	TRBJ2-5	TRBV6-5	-	CASSNSIRYQETQYF	TGTGCCAGCAGTAACAGCATCAGGTACCAAGAGACCCAGTACTTC
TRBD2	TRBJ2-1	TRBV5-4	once	CASSSTSGYNEQFF	TGTGCCAGCAGCTCCACTAGCGGATACAATGAGCAGTTCTTC
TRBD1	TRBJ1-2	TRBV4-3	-	CASSLGQGLDGYTF	TGCGCCAGCAGCCTGGGACAGGGGCTCGATGGCTACACCTTC
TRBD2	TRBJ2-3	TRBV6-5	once	CASSAPSGSTDTQYF	TGTGCCAGCAGTGCGCCTAGCGGTAGCACAGATACGCAGTATTTT
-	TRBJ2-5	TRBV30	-	CAWSVSVKTQYF	TGTGCCTGGAGTGTAAGTGTGAAGACCCAGTACTTC
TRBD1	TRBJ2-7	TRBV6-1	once	CASRGTGGGYEQYF	TGTGCCAGCAGGGGGACAGGGGGCGGCTACGAGCAGTACTTC
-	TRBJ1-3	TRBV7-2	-	CASSLRGGSGNTIYF	TGTGCCAGCAGCTTAAGGGGGGGCTCTGGAAACACCATATATTTT
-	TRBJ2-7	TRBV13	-	CASSIGQLPYEQYF	TGTGCCAGCAGCATTGGACAGCTTCCCTACGAGCAGTACTTC
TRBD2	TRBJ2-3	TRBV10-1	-	CASSEPSLAGDRYGDTQYF	TGCGCCAGCAGTGAGCCTTCACTAGCGGGAGATCGGTATGGAGATACGCAGTATTTT
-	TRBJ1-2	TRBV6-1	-	CASSETKRRLGYTF	TGTGCCAGCAGTGAAACCAAAAGACGCTTAGGCTACACCTTC
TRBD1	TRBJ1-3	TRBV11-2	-	CASSLRDRITGNTIYF	TGTGCCAGCAGTTTGAGGGACAGGATTACTGGAAACACCATATATTTT
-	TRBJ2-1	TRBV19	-	CASQSTTEQFF	TGTGCCAGCCAGAGTACCACTGAGCAGTTCTTC
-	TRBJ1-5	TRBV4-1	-	CASSQGQGAQPQHF	TGCGCCAGCAGCCAAGGTCAGGGTGCCCAGCCCCAGCATTTT
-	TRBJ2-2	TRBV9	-	CASSVLGFGELFF	TGTGCCAGCAGCGTATTAGGTTTCGGGGAGCTGTTTTTT
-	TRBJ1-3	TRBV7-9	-	CASSFLGLGSGNTIYF	TGTGCCAGCAGCTTCCTCGGGCTGGGCTCTGGAAACACCATATATTTT
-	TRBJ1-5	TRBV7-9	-	CASSSDSNQPQHF	TGTGCCAGCAGTTCTGATAGCAATCAGCCCCAGCATTTT
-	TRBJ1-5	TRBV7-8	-	CASSLPDQPQHF	TGTGCCAGCAGCTTACCCGATCAGCCCCAGCATTTT
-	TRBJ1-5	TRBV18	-	CASSPDPYSNQPQHF	TGTGCCAGCTCACCAGACCCTTATAGCAATCAGCCCCAGCATTTT
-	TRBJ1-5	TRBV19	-	CASRTRGKGHQPQHF	TGTGCCAGTCGAACACGGGGGAAGGGCCATCAGCCCCAGCATTTT
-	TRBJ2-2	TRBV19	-	CASTLRGNTGELFF	TGTGCCAGTACCCTGCGTGGAAACACCGGGGAGCTGTTTTTT